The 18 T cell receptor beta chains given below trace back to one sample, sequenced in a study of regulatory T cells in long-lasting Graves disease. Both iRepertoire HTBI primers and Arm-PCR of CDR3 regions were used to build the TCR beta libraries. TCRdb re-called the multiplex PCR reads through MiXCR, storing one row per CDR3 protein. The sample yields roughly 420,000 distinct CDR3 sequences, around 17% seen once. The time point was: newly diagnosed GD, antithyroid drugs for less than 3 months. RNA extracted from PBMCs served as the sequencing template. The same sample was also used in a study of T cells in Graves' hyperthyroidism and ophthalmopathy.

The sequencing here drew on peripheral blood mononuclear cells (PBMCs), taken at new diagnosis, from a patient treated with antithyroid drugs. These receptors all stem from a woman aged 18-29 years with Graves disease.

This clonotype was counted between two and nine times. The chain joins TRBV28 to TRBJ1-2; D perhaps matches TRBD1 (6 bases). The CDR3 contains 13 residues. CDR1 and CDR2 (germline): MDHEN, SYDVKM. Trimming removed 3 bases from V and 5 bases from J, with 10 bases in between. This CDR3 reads CASSLGGAYGYTF. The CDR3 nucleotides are TGTGCCAGCAGTTTGGGGGGCGCTTATGGCTACACCTTC.

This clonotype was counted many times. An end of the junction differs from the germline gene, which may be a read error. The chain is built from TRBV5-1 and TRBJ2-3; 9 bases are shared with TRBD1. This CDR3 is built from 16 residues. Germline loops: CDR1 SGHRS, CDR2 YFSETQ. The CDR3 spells CASSRGTGTSTDTQYF. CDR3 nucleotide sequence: TGTGCCAGCAGCCGAGGGACAGGGACTAGCACAGATACGCAGTATTTT.

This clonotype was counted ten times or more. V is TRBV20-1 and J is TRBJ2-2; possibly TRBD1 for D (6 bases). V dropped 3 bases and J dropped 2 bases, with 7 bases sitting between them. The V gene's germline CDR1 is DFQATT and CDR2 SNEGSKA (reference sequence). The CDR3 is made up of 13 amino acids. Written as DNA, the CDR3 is TGCAGTGCTAGCGGGACAAACACCGGGGAGCTGTTTTTT. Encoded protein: CSASGTNTGELFF.

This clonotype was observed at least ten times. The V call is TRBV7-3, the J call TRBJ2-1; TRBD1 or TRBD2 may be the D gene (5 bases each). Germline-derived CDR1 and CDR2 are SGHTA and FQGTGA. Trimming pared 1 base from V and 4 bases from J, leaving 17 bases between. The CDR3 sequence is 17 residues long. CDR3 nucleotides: TGTGCCAGCAGCTTAATTCACGGGGACCAGGAGTACAATGAGCAGTTCTTC. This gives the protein CASSLIHGDQEYNEQFF.

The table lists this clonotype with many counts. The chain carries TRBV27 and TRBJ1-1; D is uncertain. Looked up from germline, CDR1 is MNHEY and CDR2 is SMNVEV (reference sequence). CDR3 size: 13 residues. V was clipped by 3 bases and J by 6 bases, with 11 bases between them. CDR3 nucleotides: TGTGCCAGCAGTTTCGGGTTCGGTGCTGAAGCTTTCTTT. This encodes CASSFGFGAEAFF.

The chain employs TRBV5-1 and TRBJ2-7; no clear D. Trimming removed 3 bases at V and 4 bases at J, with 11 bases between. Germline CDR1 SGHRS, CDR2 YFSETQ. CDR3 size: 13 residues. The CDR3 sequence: CASSSARQYEQYF. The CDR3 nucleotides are TGCGCCAGCAGCTCGGCCCGACAATACGAGCAGTACTTC.

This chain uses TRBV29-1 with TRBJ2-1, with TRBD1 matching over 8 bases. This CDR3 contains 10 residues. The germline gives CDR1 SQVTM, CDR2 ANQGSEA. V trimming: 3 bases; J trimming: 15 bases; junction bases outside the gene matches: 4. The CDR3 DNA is TGCAGCGTTGAGGGACAGGACCCGTTCTTC. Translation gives CSVEGQDPFF.

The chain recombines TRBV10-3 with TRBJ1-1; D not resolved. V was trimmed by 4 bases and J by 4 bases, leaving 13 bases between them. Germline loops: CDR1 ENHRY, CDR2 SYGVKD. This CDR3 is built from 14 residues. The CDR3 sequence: CAISATSSGTEAFF. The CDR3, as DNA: TGTGCCATCAGTGCGACAAGCTCGGGCACTGAAGCTTTCTTT.

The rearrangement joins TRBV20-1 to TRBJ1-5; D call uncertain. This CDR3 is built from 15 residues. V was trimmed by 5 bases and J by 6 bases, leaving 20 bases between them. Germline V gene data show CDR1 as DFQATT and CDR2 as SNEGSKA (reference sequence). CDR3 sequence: CSAQTGSASIQPQHF. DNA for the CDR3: TGCAGTGCTCAAACGGGATCGGCGTCAATTCAGCCCCAGCATTTT.

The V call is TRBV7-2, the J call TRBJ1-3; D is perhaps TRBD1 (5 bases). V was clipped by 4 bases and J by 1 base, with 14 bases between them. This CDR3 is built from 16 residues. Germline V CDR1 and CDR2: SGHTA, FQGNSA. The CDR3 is CASSSQGTASGNTIYF. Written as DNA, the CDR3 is TGTGCCAGCAGCTCGCAAGGGACGGCATCTGGAAACACCATATATTTT. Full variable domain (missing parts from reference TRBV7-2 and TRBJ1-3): GAGVSQSPSNKVTEKGKDVELRCDPISGHTALYWYRQSLGQGLEFLIYFQGNSAPDKSGLPSDRFSAERTGGSVSTLTIQRTQQEDSAVYLCASSSQGTASGNTIYFGEGSWLTVV.

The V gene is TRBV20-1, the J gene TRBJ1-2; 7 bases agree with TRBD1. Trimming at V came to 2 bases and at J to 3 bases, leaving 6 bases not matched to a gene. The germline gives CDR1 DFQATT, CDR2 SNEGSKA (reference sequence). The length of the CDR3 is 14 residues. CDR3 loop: CSARMVGTDYGYTF. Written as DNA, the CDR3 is TGCAGTGCTAGAATGGTGGGGACAGACTATGGCTACACCTTC.

This CDR3 is CSVTGQGNEKLFF. The DNA for the CDR3 is TGCAGCGTAACGGGACAGGGAAATGAAAAACTGTTTTTT. The chain combines TRBV29-1 with TRBJ1-4, with 9 nucleotides matching TRBD1. The CDR3 runs to 13 residues. Per germline, CDR1 SQVTM and CDR2 ANQGSEA. The trim removed 6 bases at V and 5 bases at J, leaving 4 bases unmatched.

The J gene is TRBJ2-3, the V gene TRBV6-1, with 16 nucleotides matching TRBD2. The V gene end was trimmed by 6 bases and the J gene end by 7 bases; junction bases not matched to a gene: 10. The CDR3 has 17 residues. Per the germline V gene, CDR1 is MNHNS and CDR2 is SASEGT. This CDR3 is CASRPGGTSGRANTQYF. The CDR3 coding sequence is TGTGCCAGCAGACCAGGGGGGACTAGCGGGAGGGCGAATACGCAGTATTTT.

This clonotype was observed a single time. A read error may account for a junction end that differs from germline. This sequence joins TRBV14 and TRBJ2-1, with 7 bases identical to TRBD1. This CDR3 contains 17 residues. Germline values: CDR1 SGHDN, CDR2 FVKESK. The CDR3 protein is CASNQNQPPLGQNEQFF. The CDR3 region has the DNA TGTGCCAGCAACCAAAACCAACCCCCCTTGGGACAGAATGAGCAGTTCTTC.

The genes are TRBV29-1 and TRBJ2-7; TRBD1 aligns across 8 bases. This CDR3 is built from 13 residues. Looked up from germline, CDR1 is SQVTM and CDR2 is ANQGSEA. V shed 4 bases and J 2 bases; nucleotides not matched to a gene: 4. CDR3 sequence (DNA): TGCAGCGTTGGGACAGGGCTAACCTACGAGCAGTACTTC. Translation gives CSVGTGLTYEQYF.

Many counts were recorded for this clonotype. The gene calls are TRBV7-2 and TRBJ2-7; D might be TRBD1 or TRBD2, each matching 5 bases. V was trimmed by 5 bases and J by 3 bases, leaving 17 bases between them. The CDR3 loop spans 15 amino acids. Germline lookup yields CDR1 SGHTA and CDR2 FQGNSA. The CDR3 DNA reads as TGTGCCAGCAGCAGAGGCCGGGGCGGCCTCTACGAGCAGTACTTC. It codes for CASSRGRGGLYEQYF.

CDR3 region: CASSLVQADTQYF. CDR3 DNA sequence: TGTGCCAGCAGTTTAGTCCAGGCAGATACGCAGTATTTT. The chain recombines TRBV12-3 or TRBV12-4 with TRBJ2-3; no firm D call. This CDR3 spans 13 amino acids. V lost 1 base, J lost 4 bases, and 6 bases lay in between.

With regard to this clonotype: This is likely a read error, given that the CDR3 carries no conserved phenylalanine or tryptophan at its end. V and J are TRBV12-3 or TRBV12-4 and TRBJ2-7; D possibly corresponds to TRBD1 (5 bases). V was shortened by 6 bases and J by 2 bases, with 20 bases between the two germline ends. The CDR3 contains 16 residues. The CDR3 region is CASSQEGGAAPYEQYL. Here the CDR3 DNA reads TGTGCCAGCAGCCAAGAAGGTGGGGCGGCCCCCTACGAGCAGTACCTC.